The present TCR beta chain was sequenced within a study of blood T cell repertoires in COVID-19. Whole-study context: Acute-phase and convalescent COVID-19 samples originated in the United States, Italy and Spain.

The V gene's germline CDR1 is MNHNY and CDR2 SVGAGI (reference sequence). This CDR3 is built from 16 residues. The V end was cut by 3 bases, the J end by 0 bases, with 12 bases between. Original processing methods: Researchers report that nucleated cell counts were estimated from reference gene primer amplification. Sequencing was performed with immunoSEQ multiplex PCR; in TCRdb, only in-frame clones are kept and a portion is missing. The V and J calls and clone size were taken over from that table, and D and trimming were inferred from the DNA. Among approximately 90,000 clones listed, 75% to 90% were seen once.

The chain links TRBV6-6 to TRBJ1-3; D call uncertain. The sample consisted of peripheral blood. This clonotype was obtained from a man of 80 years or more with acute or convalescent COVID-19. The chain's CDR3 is CASSYPGKLSGNTIYF. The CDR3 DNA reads TGTGCCAGCAGTTATCCAGGCAAACTCTCTGGAAACACCATATATTTT.